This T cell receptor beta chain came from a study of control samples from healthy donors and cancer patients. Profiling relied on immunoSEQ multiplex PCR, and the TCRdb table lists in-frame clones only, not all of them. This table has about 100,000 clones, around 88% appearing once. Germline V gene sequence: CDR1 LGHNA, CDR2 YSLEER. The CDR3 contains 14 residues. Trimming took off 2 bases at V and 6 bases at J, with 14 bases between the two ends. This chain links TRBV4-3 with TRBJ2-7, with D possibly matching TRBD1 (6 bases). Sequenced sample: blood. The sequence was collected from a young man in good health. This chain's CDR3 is CASSQKPGVGEQYF. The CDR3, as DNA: TGCGCCAGCAGCCAAAAACCAGGGGTAGGCGAGCAGTACTTC.